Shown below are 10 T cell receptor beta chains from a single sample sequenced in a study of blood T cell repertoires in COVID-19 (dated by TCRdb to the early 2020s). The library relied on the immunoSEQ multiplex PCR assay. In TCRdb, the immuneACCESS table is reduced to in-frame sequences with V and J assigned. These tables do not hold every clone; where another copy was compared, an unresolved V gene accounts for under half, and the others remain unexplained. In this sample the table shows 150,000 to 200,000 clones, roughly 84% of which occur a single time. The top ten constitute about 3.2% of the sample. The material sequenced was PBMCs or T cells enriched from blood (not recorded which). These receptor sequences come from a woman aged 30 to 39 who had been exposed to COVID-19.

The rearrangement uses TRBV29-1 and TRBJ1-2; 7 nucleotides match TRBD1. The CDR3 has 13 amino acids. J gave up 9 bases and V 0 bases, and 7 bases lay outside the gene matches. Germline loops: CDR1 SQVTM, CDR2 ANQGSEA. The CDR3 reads CSVEEWTGLSYTF. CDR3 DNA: TGCAGCGTTGAAGAGTGGACAGGACTCAGCTACACCTTC.

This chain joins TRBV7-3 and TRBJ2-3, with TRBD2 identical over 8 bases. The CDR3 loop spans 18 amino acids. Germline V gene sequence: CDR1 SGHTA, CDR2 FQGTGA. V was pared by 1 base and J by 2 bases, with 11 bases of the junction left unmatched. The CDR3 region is CASSLRGLAGRFTDTQYF. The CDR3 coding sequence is TGTGCCAGCAGCTTAAGGGGGCTAGCGGGTCGATTCACAGATACGCAGTATTTT.

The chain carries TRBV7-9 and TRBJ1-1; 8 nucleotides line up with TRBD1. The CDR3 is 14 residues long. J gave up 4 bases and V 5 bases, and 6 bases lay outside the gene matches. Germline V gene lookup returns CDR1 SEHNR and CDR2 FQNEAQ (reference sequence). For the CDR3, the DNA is TGTGCCAGCAGCCAAAACAGGGGGGCCACTGAAGCTTTCTTT. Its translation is CASSQNRGATEAFF. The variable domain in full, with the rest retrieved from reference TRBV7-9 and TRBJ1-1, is DTGVSQNPRHKITKRGQNVTFRCDPISEHNRLYWYRQTLGQGPEFLTYFQNEAQLEKSRLLSDRFSAERPKGSFSTLEIQRTEQGDSAMYLCASSQNRGATEAFFGQGTRLTVV.

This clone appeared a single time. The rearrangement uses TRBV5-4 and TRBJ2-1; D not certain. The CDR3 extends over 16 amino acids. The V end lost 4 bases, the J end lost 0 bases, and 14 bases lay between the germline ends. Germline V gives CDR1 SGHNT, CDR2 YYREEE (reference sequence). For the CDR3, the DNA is TGTGCCAGCAGCACAGACATGGATCCCTCCTACAATGAGCAGTTCTTC. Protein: CASSTDMDPSYNEQFF.

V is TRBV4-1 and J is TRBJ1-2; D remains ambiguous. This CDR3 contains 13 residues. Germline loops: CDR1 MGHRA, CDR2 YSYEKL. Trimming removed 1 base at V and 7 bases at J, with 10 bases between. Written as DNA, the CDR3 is TGCGCCAGCAGCCAAGTTACTAGTGTTGGCTACACCTTC. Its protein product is CASSQVTSVGYTF.

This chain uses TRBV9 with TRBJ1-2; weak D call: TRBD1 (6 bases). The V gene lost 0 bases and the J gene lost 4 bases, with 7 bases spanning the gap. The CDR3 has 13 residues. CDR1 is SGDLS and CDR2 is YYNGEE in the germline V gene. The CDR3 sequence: CASSVEGGYGYTF. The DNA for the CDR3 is TGTGCCAGCAGCGTAGAAGGGGGCTATGGCTACACCTTC.

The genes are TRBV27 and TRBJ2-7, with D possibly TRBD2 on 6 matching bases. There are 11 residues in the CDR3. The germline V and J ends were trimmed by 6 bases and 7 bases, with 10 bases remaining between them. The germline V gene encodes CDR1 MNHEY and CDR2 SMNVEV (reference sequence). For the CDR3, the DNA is TGTGCCAGCAGCCCCCTAGCGGAGCAGTACTTC. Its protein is CASSPLAEQYF.

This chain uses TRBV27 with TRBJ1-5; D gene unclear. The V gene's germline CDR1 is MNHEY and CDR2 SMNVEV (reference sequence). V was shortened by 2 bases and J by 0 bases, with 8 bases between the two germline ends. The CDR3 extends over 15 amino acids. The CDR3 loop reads CASSLTGDSNQPQHF. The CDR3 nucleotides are TGTGCCAGCAGTTTAACCGGGGATAGCAATCAGCCCCAGCATTTT.

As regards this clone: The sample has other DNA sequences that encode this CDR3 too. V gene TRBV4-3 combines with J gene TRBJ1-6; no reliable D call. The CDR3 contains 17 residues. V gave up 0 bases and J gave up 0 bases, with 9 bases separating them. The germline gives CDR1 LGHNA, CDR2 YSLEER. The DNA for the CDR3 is TGCGCCAGCAGCCAAGAATCAAAGAGCTCCTATAATTCACCCCTCCACTTT. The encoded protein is CASSQESKSSYNSPLHF.

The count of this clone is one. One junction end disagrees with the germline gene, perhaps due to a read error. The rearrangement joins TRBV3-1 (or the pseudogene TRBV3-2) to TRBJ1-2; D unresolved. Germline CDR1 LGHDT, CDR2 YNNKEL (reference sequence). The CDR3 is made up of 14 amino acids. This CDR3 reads CASSHRLGEQSTRF. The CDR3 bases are TGTGCCAGCAGCCACAGACTAGGAGAGCAGTCCACCCGGTTC.